The following is a TCR beta chain sequence with its context. These data come from a study of T cell changes during pregnancy in multiple sclerosis. The repertoire was sequenced with immunoSEQ multiplex PCR; TCRdb's copy has only in-frame clones and lacks some. Counted here are about 87,000 clones, approximately 92% occurring once; the ten biggest clones make up 1.1% to 1.5%. The CDR3 runs to 16 residues. Germline CDR1 and CDR2: SEHNR and FQNEAQ (reference sequence). Trimming left V 5 bases short and J 0 bases short, with 14 bases between. The origin of this receptor is a female donor in good health, enrolled as a control in a pregnancy study. Sequences were derived from peripheral blood, sampled in the third trimester of pregnancy. The gene calls are TRBV7-9 and TRBJ2-1, with D possibly matching TRBD1 (6 bases). The CDR3 loop is CASSPRQASSYNEQFF. CDR3 bases: TGTGCCAGCAGCCCGCGACAGGCCAGCTCCTACAATGAGCAGTTCTTC.